This passage covers 31 T cell receptor beta chains from one sample sequenced in a study of tumor and adjacent non-tumor tissue in lung cancer. Three rounds of nested PCR, following a modified ARM-PCR protocol, produced the TCRbeta library. TCRdb re-called the multiplex PCR reads with MiXCR, one entry per CDR3 protein. This sample has 200,000 or so distinct CDR3 sequences, with 71% found just once. RNA was extracted from bulk tissue without any cell sorting. The material sequenced was lung tumor tissue. The receptor source for this set is a man aged 60 to 75 with non-small cell lung cancer.

The chain has TRBV12-5 and TRBJ2-1, with 8 bases aligning to TRBD1. Germline values: CDR1 LGHNT, CDR2 FRNRAP. The CDR3 extends over 13 amino acids. Trimming cost V 6 bases and J 4 bases; bases outside gene matches: 2. The CDR3 nucleotides read TGTGCTAGTGGAAGGACAGGGTACAATGAGCAGTTCTTC. It yields the protein CASGRTGYNEQFF.

Points on this clonotype: One junction end does not reproduce the germline sequence, and a read error may be involved. In DNA, the CDR3 is TGCCCCAGCAACCGGGGTGTCCCTGGGGCCAACGTTCTGACTTTC. As protein: CPSNRGVPGANVLTF. V is TRBV5-1 and J is TRBJ2-6; D is possibly TRBD1 or TRBD2 (5 bases each). Germline V lookup: CDR1 SGHRS, CDR2 YFSETQ. CDR3 size: 15 residues.

This sequence joins TRBV4-1 and TRBJ2-7; 8 bases are shared with TRBD1. The CDR3 runs 14 residues. Germline V gene data show CDR1 as MGHRA and CDR2 as YSYEKL. J lost 3 bases, V lost 4 bases, and 5 bases had no gene match. The CDR3 sequence: CASSPTGGSYEQYF. CDR3 nucleotides: TGCGCCAGCAGCCCAACAGGGGGGAGCTACGAGCAGTACTTC.

This clonotype was counted ten times or more. The junction does not match germline at one end; this may be a read error. The chain uses TRBV11-3 and TRBJ1-2, with 7 nucleotides matching TRBD1. The CDR3 sequence is 15 residues long. The germline V gene encodes CDR1 SGHNT and CDR2 YENEEA. The CDR3 region is CASSLSPTGTDIFSF. For the CDR3, the DNA is TGTGCCAGCAGTTTATCCCCAACGGGGACAGATATTTTTTCCTTC.

Turning to this clonotype: The CDR3 does not end in the conserved phenylalanine or tryptophan, so this is likely a read error. The chain combines TRBV11-2 with TRBJ2-7, with a possible D match to TRBD1 (6 bases). The CDR3 has 15 amino acids. The germline V gene encodes CDR1 SGHAT and CDR2 FQNNGV. The V gene lost 2 bases and the J gene lost 3 bases, with 14 bases spanning the gap. The CDR3 spells CASSLQQGEGYEQYL. Written as DNA, the CDR3 is TGTGCCAGCAGCTTACAACAGGGAGAGGGCTACGAGCAGTACCTC.

This clonotype was observed a single time. The missing conserved phenylalanine or tryptophan at the end of this CDR3 makes a read error likely. V usage is TRBV11-1 and J usage is TRBJ2-4; 7 bases fit TRBD1. This CDR3 region has 13 residues. CDR1 SGHAT and CDR2 FQDESV come from the germline V gene (reference sequence). The DNA for the CDR3 is TGTGCCAACAGCTTGGGGCAGGGGGACATTCAGTACCTC. This encodes CANSLGQGDIQYL.

Turning to this clonotype: At one end, the junction sequence differs from germline, possibly due to a read error. This sequence joins TRBV20-1 and TRBJ2-5; TRBD2 aligns across 10 bases. Germline V gene data show CDR1 as DFQATT and CDR2 as SNEGSKA (reference sequence). There are 15 residues in the CDR3. The CDR3 nucleotides read TGCAGTGTTAGAGAGGGGACTAGCGCACAGGAGACCCAGCACTTC. This encodes CSVREGTSAQETQHF.

Details on this clonotype: Mismatch with germline at one junction end may stem from a read error. This chain joins TRBV11-3 and TRBJ2-1, with a weak D call TRBD2 (5 bases). Germline V gene sequence: CDR1 SGHNT, CDR2 YENEEA. The CDR3 has 15 residues. As DNA, the CDR3 is TGTGCCAGCAGCTTAGACGAGGGATCGTACAATGACCAGTTCTTC. Translated, it gives CASSLDEGSYNDQFF.

About this clonotype: This sequence may be a read error, since a much larger clone differs from it by one base. The chain recombines TRBV5-4 with TRBJ1-2, with a weak D call TRBD1 (5 bases). This CDR3 is 14 amino acids long. The ends were cut back, 4 bases at V and 7 bases at J, with 17 bases in the middle. From germline, CDR1 is SGHNT and CDR2 YYREEE (reference sequence). This CDR3 is CASSRGGVRCGYTF. DNA of the CDR3: TGTGCCAGCAGCCGTGGGGGGGTCCGATGTGGCTACACCTTC.

Note on this clonotype: At one of its ends the junction is not consistent with the germline gene, which may arise from a read error. This chain joins TRBV12-3 or TRBV12-4 and TRBJ1-4, with D unresolved. The CDR3 length is 12 residues. The CDR3 is CASSPLDEKLFF. The CDR3 DNA follows: TGTGCTAGCAGCCCCCTAGATGAAAAACTGTTTTTT.

Notes on this clonotype: A much larger clone differs from this one at a single base, so this may be a read error. The gene calls are TRBV29-1 and TRBJ2-2; the D call may be TRBD1 or TRBD2 (5 bases each). Trimming took 6 bases from V and 6 from J, leaving 14 bases between them. The CDR3 is 13 amino acids. Germline V CDR1 and CDR2: SQVTM, ANQGSEA. The DNA for the CDR3 is TGCAGCGTCGCCGGGGCTGGGGCCGGGGAGCTGTTTTTT. Translation: CSVAGAGAGELFF.

A remark on this clonotype: A read error is possible here, since a much larger clone lies one base away. The chain is built from TRBV20-1 and TRBJ2-2; a possible D gene is TRBD1 (5 bases). The CDR3 loop spans 13 amino acids. The germline CDR1 and CDR2 sequences are DFQATT and SNEGSKA (reference sequence). Written as DNA, the CDR3 is TGCACTGCTAGAGTAGGGGCGGACGGGGAGCTGTTTTTT. Amino acids: CTARVGADGELFF.

The CDR3 DNA reads TGTGCCTGGAACCGGGACAGGGGCACTGAAGCTTTCTTT. Amino acids: CAWNRDRGTEAFF. The rearrangement joins TRBV30 to TRBJ1-1; 10 positions agree with TRBD1. CDR1 and CDR2 from the germline V gene are GTSNPN and SVGIG (reference sequence). Germline trimming cut 4 bases from V and 4 bases from J; bases unmatched to any gene: 3. This CDR3 is built from 13 residues.

This clonotype was seen more than once but under ten times. V is TRBV5-6 and J is TRBJ1-6; TRBD1 agrees at 8 bases. Trimming cost V 4 bases and J 4 bases; bases outside gene matches: 10. Germline V lookup: CDR1 SGHDT, CDR2 YYEEEE. The CDR3 runs to 17 residues. This CDR3 reads CASSPDRGGRYNSPLHF. The DNA for the CDR3 is TGTGCCAGCAGCCCTGACAGGGGAGGAAGATATAATTCACCCCTCCACTTT.

DNA of the CDR3: TGTGCCAGCAGTCCCTTCGGGGCCGACTATGGCTACACCTTC. Protein: CASSPFGADYGYTF. The chain links TRBV28 to TRBJ1-2, with TRBD1 as a possible D gene (5 bases). V was pared by 5 bases and J by 3 bases, with 13 bases between. Germline CDR1 and CDR2: MDHEN and SYDVKM. The CDR3 contains 14 residues.

Notes on this clonotype: This may stem from a read error, because a much larger clone lies one nucleotide away. The V gene is TRBV6-5, the J gene TRBJ2-7; 7 nucleotides agree with TRBD1. There are 15 residues in the CDR3. Germline CDR1 is MNHEY and CDR2 is SVGAGI. CDR3 DNA: TGTACCAGCAGTTACAGCGACAGGGAAATCGACGAGCAGTACTTC. This encodes CTSSYSDREIDEQYF.

The chain couples TRBV29-1 to TRBJ1-5; D unclear. The germline V gene has CDR1 SQVTM and CDR2 ANQGSEA. The CDR3 is made up of 13 amino acids. V gave up 7 bases and J gave up 6 bases, with 16 bases separating them. CDR3 DNA sequence: TGCAGCGCCTCAGGATGGGTAGGTCAGCCCCAGCATTTT. It yields the protein CSASGWVGQPQHF.

The chain recombines TRBV20-1 with TRBJ2-5; 8 bases match TRBD1. From germline, CDR1 is DFQATT and CDR2 SNEGSKA (reference sequence). This CDR3 region has 13 residues. CDR3 sequence: CGSGTGQGETQYF. The CDR3 DNA sequence: TGCGGTTCTGGAACCGGACAGGGAGAGACCCAGTACTTC.

The rearrangement joins TRBV5-6 to TRBJ1-2; TRBD1 agrees at 7 bases. Germline V gene sequence: CDR1 SGHDT, CDR2 YYEEEE. After removal of 3 bases from V and 13 bases from J, the junction contained 12 bases not matched to a gene. The CDR3 spans 13 residues. CDR3 nucleotide sequence: TGTGCCAGCAGCTACGCGAGACAGGGAGTATTCACCTTC. Translated, it gives CASSYARQGVFTF.

This clonotype came up a few times. This sequence joins TRBV7-9 and TRBJ2-1, with no clear D. CDR1 is SEHNR and CDR2 is FQNEAQ in the germline V gene (reference sequence). V dropped 7 bases and J dropped 0 bases, with 4 bases sitting between them. The CDR3 sequence is 12 residues long. The CDR3 DNA sequence: TGTGCCAGCACCCCCTCCTACAATGAGCAGTTCTTC. Amino acid sequence: CASTPSYNEQFF.

A word on this clonotype: A clone one base away is much larger, so this may be a read error. The CDR3 DNA follows: TGTGCCAGCAGCCAAGATTGGAGTGAGCAGTTCTTC. Residues: CASSQDWSEQFF. The chain has TRBV4-2 and TRBJ2-1; D unclear. Per germline, CDR1 LGHNA and CDR2 YNFKEQ. The CDR3 is 12 residues long. V was pared by 0 bases and J by 9 bases, with 6 bases between.

With respect to this clonotype: An end of the junction differs from the germline gene, which may be a read error. The chain joins TRBV7-8 to TRBJ1-1; D remains unclear. Germline V lookup: CDR1 SGHVS, CDR2 FQNEAQ. The CDR3 spans 15 residues. The CDR3 DNA follows: TGTGCCAGTAGTCGTGGATTCGGGGATCGAGTTGAAGTTTTCTTT. Protein: CASSRGFGDRVEVFF.

Comments on this clonotype: This CDR3 fails to terminate in the conserved phenylalanine or tryptophan, so it likely reflects a read error. The chain carries TRBV12-3 or TRBV12-4 and TRBJ2-2; no firm D call. The CDR3 loop spans 12 amino acids. The CDR3 here is CVSHDPTGELFL. The CDR3 DNA sequence: TGTGTCAGCCATGACCCAACCGGGGAGCTGTTTTTA.

On this clonotype itself: No conserved phenylalanine or tryptophan ends this CDR3, so it is likely a read error. V and J are TRBV6-2 or TRBV6-3 and TRBJ1-5; no firm D call. V dropped 0 bases and J dropped 7 bases, with 7 bases sitting between them. Germline-derived CDR1 and CDR2 are MNHEY and SVGEGT. The CDR3 length is 13 residues. The CDR3 coding sequence is TGTGCCAGCAGTTACTCGAGTACCCAGCCCCAGCATTTG. Protein: CASSYSSTQPQHL.

About this clonotype itself: One junction end does not reproduce the germline sequence, and a read error may be involved. The CDR3 reads CANTPKGAPLSSGELFF. CDR3 DNA: TGTGCCAACACCCCAAAGGGGGCTCCTCTTTCTAGCGGGGAGCTATTTTTT. The V and J genes are TRBV6-1 and TRBJ2-2, with 9 bases that match TRBD2. This CDR3 is 17 amino acids long. CDR1 and CDR2 from the germline V gene are MNHNS and SASEGT.

On this clonotype itself: A much larger clone lies a single base off, so this may be a read error. The chain recombines TRBV11-1 with TRBJ2-7; D might be TRBD1 (5 bases). This CDR3 spans 15 amino acids. V lost 1 base and J 7 bases, leaving 17 bases between the germline ends. The germline CDR1 and CDR2 sequences are SGHAT and FQDESV (reference sequence). CDR3 nucleotides: TGTGCCAGCAGCTTAGGTTTGATAGGGGCACGGGAGCAGTACTTC. Translation: CASSLGLIGAREQYF.

This clonotype was detected only once. This likely comes from a read error, as the CDR3 has no conserved phenylalanine or tryptophan at its end. The chain combines TRBV4-3 with TRBJ1-1; 7 nucleotides agree with TRBD1. The V and J ends lost 4 bases and 3 bases, in that order; junction bases with no gene match: 5. The CDR3 consists of 14 residues. Germline values: CDR1 LGHNA, CDR2 YSLEER. The CDR3 region has the DNA TGCGCCAGCAGCCCGGACGACAGGGACACTGAAGCTTTCCTT. It is translated as CASSPDDRDTEAFL.

As concerns this clonotype: Germline is not matched at one junction end, which may reflect a read error. The V call is TRBV13, the J call TRBJ1-2; the D is unclear. Germline V gives CDR1 PRHDT, CDR2 FYEKMQ (reference sequence). CDR3 length: 14 residues. The CDR3 DNA is TGTGCCAACAGCCTCGACAAGGGCCCCAGTGGCTACACCTTC. Its protein product is CANSLDKGPSGYTF.

Worth noting for this clonotype: A read error may be the cause here, since a much bigger clone is one base away. The J gene is TRBJ1-1, the V gene TRBV30, with D possibly being TRBD1 (5 bases). The germline V gene has CDR1 GTSNPN and CDR2 SVGIG (reference sequence). The CDR3 covers 13 residues. CDR3 sequence (DNA): TGTGTCTGGAGTGGCCAGGGGAACACTGAAGCTTTCTTT. Protein product: CVWSGQGNTEAFF.

About this clonotype: One end of the junction does not line up with germline, which may come from a read error. The rearrangement uses TRBV7-8 and TRBJ2-2, with TRBD1 as a possible D gene (6 bases). Looked up from germline, CDR1 is SGHVS and CDR2 is FQNEAQ. This CDR3 contains 12 residues. The DNA of the CDR3 is TGTGCCAGCAACGGGGACACCGTGGAGCTGTTTTTT. Residues: CASNGDTVELFF.

Comments on this clonotype: This may stem from a read error, because a much larger clone lies one nucleotide away. The genes are TRBV20-1 and TRBJ2-5, with TRBD2 matching 10 bases. The CDR3 is made up of 15 amino acids. CDR1 is DFQATT and CDR2 is SNEGSKA in the germline V gene (reference sequence). For the CDR3, the DNA is TGCAATGCTAGAGATAGCGGGGGGCGCCAAGAGACCCAGTACTTC. Protein: CNARDSGGRQETQYF.